This TCR beta chain emerged from a study of cytomegalovirus exposure and HLA in healthy donors. Study-level results: In a later analysis, donors in an Asian-associated ancestry cluster reportedly had fewer N-insertions in productive TCRs than the cohort mean. Later work associated 16,951 TCR beta sequences with HLA alleles at 0.05 false discovery rate. Researchers counted roughly 160 TCR beta chains as cytomegalovirus-associated.

Though probably carrying unrecorded immune exposures, donors were nominally healthy at sampling. Researchers ran the PCR with 60 Vbeta and 13 Jbeta primers. Sequencing used immunoSEQ multiplex PCR; TCRdb keeps in-frame clones, though not all of them. The sample carries roughly 130,000 clones, more than 70% recorded once. V trimming: 0 bases; J trimming: 0 bases; junction bases outside the gene matches: 4. Germline CDR1 GTSNPN, CDR2 SVGIG (reference sequence). The CDR3 has 15 residues. About this clone itself: Its antigen is unidentified.

The rearrangement links TRBV30 to TRBJ2-5; 7 bases agree with TRBD2. The sequence was collected from a male donor in good health and CMV-seropositive. The sequencing input was PBMCs. The CDR3 coding sequence is TGTGCCTGGAGTGTTTCTAGCGGACACCAAGAGACCCAGTACTTC. It specifies CAWSVSSGHQETQYF.